This T cell receptor (beta chain) was obtained from a study of blood T cell repertoires in COVID-19. Whole-study context: Sites across the United States, Italy and Spain contributed samples from acute and convalescent COVID-19. Nucleic acid was either cDNA or gDNA, and it came from T cells, B-cell-depleted T cells, or PBMCs.

Per the authors' pipeline: Reference gene primers were amplified, and this amplification served to estimate nucleated cell counts. Using immunoSEQ multiplex PCR, the repertoire was profiled, and TCRdb retains in-frame clones only, with some absent. From that table come the V and J calls and clone size; the DNA was used to work out D and trimming. The table records roughly 53,000 clones, around 85% of them present only once. CDR1 SGHVS and CDR2 FQNEAQ come from the germline V gene. The CDR3 has 15 amino acids. V was pared by 2 bases and J by 4 bases, with 6 bases of the junction left unmatched. This sequence was found in a human donor in a cohort sampled during active COVID-19. The V and J genes are TRBV7-8 and TRBJ2-3; 7 nucleotides agree with TRBD1. Specimen: peripheral blood. The CDR3 sequence: CASSLRSGGPDTQYF. In DNA form, the CDR3 reads TGTGCCAGCAGCTTAAGGTCAGGGGGTCCAGATACGCAGTATTTT.